This T cell receptor (beta chain) was captured in a study of shared clonotypes between healthy human individuals. In the study overall: Donor composition was two women and three men, aged 18 to 49. Study-level points and caveats: Across a handful of donors, naive CD4 shared 4.5% to 6%, naive CD8 approximately 3.5%, memory CD4 2% to 2.5%, memory CD8 under 0.5%.

With respect to this clone: Its specificity is not known.

This table comes from immunoSEQ multiplex PCR, and its TCRdb copy is limited to in-frame clones, with some not included. The data show around 2,000,000 clones, 85% to 95% seen once. Germline V gives CDR1 MDHEN, CDR2 SYDVKM. V was pared by 8 bases and J by 7 bases, with 6 bases of the junction left unmatched. The CDR3 is 14 amino acids. This sequence was found in a man in his late teens or twenties in good health. What was sequenced was naive CD4+ T cells sorted from blood. The sample's subset: CD45RA+ positively selected. The chain carries TRBV28 and TRBJ1-6; the match to TRBD1 covers 9 bases. CDR3 region: CASRLDRGNSPLHF. The DNA for the CDR3 is TGTGCCAGCCGACTCGACAGGGGGAATTCACCCCTCCACTTT.